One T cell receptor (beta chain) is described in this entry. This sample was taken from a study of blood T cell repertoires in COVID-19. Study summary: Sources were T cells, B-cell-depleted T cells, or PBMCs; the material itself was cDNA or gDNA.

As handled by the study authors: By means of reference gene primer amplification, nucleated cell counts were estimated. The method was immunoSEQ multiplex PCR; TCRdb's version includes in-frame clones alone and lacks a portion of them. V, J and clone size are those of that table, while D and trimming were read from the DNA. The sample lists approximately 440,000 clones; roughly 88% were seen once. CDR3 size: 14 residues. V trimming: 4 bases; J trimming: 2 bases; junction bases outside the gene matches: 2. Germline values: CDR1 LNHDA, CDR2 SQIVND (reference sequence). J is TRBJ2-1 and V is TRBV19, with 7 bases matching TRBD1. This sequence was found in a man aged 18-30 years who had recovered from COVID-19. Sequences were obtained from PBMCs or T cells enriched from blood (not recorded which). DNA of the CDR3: TGTGCCAGTAGTAGAGACAGGGCCTACAATGAGCAGTTCTTC. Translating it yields CASSRDRAYNEQFF.